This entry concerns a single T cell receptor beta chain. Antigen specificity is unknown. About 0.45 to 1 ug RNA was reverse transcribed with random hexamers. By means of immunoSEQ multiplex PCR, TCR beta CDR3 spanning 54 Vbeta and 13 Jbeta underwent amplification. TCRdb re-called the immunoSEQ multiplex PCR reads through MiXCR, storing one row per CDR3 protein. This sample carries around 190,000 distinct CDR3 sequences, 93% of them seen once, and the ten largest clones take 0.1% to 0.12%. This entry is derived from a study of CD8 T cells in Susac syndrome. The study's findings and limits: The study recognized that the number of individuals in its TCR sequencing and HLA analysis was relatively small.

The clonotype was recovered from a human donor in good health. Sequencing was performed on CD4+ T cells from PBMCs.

The CDR3 region is CATATLARGTEAFF. CDR3 coding DNA: TGCGCCACCGCAACCCTGGCCCGGGGCACTGAAGCTTTCTTT. The J gene is TRBJ1-1, the V gene TRBV5-1; no definite D call. The CDR3 spans 14 residues. The V and J ends lost 9 bases and 4 bases respectively, with 19 bases between them. Germline lookup yields CDR1 SGHRS and CDR2 YFSETQ.